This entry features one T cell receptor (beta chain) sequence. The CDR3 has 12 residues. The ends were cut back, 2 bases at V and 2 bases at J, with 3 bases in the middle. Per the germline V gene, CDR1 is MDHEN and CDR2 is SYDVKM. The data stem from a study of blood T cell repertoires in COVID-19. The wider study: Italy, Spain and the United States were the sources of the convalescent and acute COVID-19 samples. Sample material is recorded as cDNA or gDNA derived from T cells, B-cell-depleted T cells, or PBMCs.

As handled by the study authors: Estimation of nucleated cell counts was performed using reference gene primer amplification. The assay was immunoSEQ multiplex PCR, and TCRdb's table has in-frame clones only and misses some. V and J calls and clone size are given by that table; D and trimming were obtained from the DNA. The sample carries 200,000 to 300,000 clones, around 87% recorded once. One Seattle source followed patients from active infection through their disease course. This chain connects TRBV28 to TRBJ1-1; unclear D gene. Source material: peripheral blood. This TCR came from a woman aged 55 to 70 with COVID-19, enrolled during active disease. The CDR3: CASSLLNTEAFF. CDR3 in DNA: TGTGCCAGCAGTTTACTTAACACTGAAGCTTTCTTT.